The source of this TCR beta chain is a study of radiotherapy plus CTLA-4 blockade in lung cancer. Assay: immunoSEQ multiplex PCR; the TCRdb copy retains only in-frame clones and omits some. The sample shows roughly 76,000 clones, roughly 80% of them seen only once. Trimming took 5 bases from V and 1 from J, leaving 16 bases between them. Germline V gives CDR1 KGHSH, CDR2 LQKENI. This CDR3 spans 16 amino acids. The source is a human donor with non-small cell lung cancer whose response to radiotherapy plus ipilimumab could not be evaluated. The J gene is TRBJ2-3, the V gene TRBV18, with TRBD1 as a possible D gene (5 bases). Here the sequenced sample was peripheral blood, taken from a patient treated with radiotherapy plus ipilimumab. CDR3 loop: CASSARGTQGTDTQYF. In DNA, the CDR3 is TGTGCCAGCTCAGCAAGGGGAACCCAGGGCACAGATACGCAGTATTTT.